Below, 29 T cell receptor beta chains from the same sample are listed, as sequenced in a study of control samples from healthy donors and cancer patients. Profiling relied on immunoSEQ multiplex PCR, and the TCRdb table lists in-frame clones only, not all of them. This table holds approximately 170,000 clones, 80% to 90% found once. The specimen was blood. These receptors originate from a woman in her twenties or thirties in good health.

V is TRBV5-1 and J is TRBJ1-3, with 11 bases identical to TRBD1. Trimming cost V 0 bases and J 4 bases; bases outside gene matches: 3. The CDR3 sequence is 16 residues long. Germline loops: CDR1 SGHRS, CDR2 YFSETQ. The CDR3 nucleotides are TGCGCCAGCAGCTTGGCCGGGACAGGGGGAGGAAACACCATATATTTT. This translates into CASSLAGTGGGNTIYF.

J is TRBJ1-1 and V is TRBV7-2, with no clear D. Germline V gene sequence: CDR1 SGHTA, CDR2 FQGNSA. CDR3 length: 15 residues. V was cut by 5 bases and J by 6 bases, with 19 bases left in between. The DNA for the CDR3 is TGTGCCAGCAGCCCAACGGAGGGAATAAATTCTGAAGCTTTCTTT. Its protein product is CASSPTEGINSEAFF.

This clone has a handful of counts. The V gene is TRBV10-3, the J gene TRBJ1-3, with D uncertain. This CDR3 spans 15 amino acids. The germline V and J ends were trimmed by 0 bases and 4 bases, with 10 bases remaining between them. Germline V gene sequence: CDR1 ENHRY, CDR2 SYGVKD. CDR3 region: CAISESQVPGNTIYF. DNA for the CDR3: TGTGCCATCAGTGAGTCGCAGGTGCCAGGAAACACCATATATTTT.

The chain has TRBV5-6 and TRBJ1-1; D is unclear. This CDR3 spans 14 amino acids. Per the germline V gene, CDR1 is SGHDT and CDR2 is YYEEEE. V lost 0 bases, J lost 3 bases, and 9 bases lay in between. The CDR3 region is CASSLGSGDTEAFF. DNA for the CDR3: TGTGCCAGCAGCTTGGGGTCCGGAGACACTGAAGCTTTCTTT.

This chain links TRBV19 with TRBJ2-7, with unresolved D. V lost 5 bases and J 5 bases, leaving 13 bases between the germline ends. The length of the CDR3 is 13 residues. Per the germline V gene, CDR1 is LNHDA and CDR2 is SQIVND (reference sequence). The CDR3 here is CASSPKAQNEQYF. The CDR3 coding sequence is TGTGCCAGTAGTCCAAAAGCCCAGAACGAGCAGTACTTC.

The chain carries TRBV28 and TRBJ1-6; the D is unclear. The germline CDR1 and CDR2 sequences are MDHEN and SYDVKM. CDR3 length: 17 amino acids. V was pared by 0 bases and J by 0 bases, with 9 bases between. Here the CDR3 reads CASSLWVPSSYNSPLHF. The CDR3 DNA sequence: TGTGCCAGCAGTTTATGGGTTCCGAGCTCCTATAATTCACCCCTCCACTTT.

This rearrangement joins TRBV3-1 (or the pseudogene TRBV3-2) to TRBJ1-4; D not resolved. The germline V and J ends were trimmed by 1 base and 10 bases, with 10 bases remaining between them. The CDR3 contains 13 residues. Germline V gene sequence: CDR1 LGHDT, CDR2 YNNKEL (reference sequence). CDR3 nucleotides: TGTGCCAGCAGCCAAGGGGCCGGACCAAAACTGTTTTTT. Translated, it gives CASSQGAGPKLFF.

The genes are TRBV21-1 and TRBJ1-2. TRBV21-1 is shown as a pseudogene. This CDR3 spans 16 amino acids. Here the CDR3 reads CASSKRYSMEGCGYTF. The CDR3 nucleotides are TGTGCCAGCAGCAAAAGGTATTCAATGGAGGGCTGTGGCTACACCTTC.

The V gene is TRBV24-1, the J gene TRBJ1-6; 8 bases fit TRBD1. Germline CDR1 and CDR2: KGHDR and SFDVKD. V shed 3 bases, J shed 4 bases, and the junction held 4 bases outside the gene matches. The CDR3 contains 16 residues. The CDR3 DNA follows: TGTGCCACCAGTGATGTTCGGACAGGGTATAATTCACCCCTCCACTTT. This encodes CATSDVRTGYNSPLHF.

The chain employs TRBV10-1 and TRBJ2-7; D gene uncertain. The ends were cut back, 0 bases at V and 6 bases at J, with 9 bases in the middle. The CDR3 is 13 residues long. CDR1 and CDR2 from the germline V gene are WNHNN and SYGVQD (reference sequence). This CDR3 is CASSESPVPEQYF. The CDR3 nucleotides read TGCGCCAGCAGTGAGTCGCCGGTTCCCGAGCAGTACTTC.

The gene calls are TRBV7-8 and TRBJ2-1; 8 positions agree with TRBD2. The CDR3 consists of 15 residues. V trimming: 5 bases; J trimming: 4 bases; junction bases outside the gene matches: 7. Germline loops: CDR1 SGHVS, CDR2 FQNEAQ. In DNA, the CDR3 is TGTGCCAGCAGCAGTAGCGGGACAATTTACAATGAGCAGTTCTTC. This sequence encodes CASSSSGTIYNEQFF. The full variable domain, in which reference TRBV7-8 and TRBJ2-1 provide the parts outside the CDR3, is GAGVSQSPRYKVAKRGQDVALRCDPISGHVSLFWYQQALGQGPEFLTYFQNEAQLDKSGLPSDRFFAERPEGSVSTLKIQRTQQEDSAVYLCASSSSGTIYNEQFFGPGTRLTVL.

This clone was seen only a few times. The V gene is TRBV23-1, the J gene TRBJ2-7; D is possibly TRBD1 (5 bases). TRBV23-1 is recorded as an ORF, its role being uncertain. V lost 11 bases to trimming and J lost 2 bases, with 13 bases between them. The length of the CDR3 is 12 residues. This chain's CDR3 is CAGRGSPYEQYV. In DNA form, the CDR3 reads TGCGCCGGAAGGGGCAGCCCCTACGAGCAGTACGTC.

The chain links TRBV10-3 to TRBJ2-7, with unresolved D. Trimming pared 7 bases from V and 5 bases from J, leaving 9 bases between. The CDR3 runs 11 residues. The V gene's germline CDR1 is ENHRY and CDR2 SYGVKD. CDR3 amino acids: CAIKGSDEQYF. The CDR3 bases are TGTGCCATCAAGGGTTCCGACGAGCAGTACTTC.

The chain combines TRBV29-1 with TRBJ2-7; D not certain. Germline-derived CDR1 and CDR2 are SQVTM and ANQGSEA. This CDR3 comprises 15 residues. The V gene lost 6 bases and the J gene lost 2 bases, with 20 bases spanning the gap. For the CDR3, the DNA is TGCAGCGTCGCACCCCCTTCTGGAGATCCCTACGAGCAGTACTTC. Translated: CSVAPPSGDPYEQYF.

The J gene is TRBJ2-3, the V gene TRBV6-6; no definite D call. This CDR3 contains 16 residues. V lost 2 bases to trimming and J lost 0 bases, with 12 bases between them. Looked up from germline, CDR1 is MNHNY and CDR2 is SVGAGI (reference sequence). The CDR3 loop reads CASSYGSPASTDTQYF. In DNA, the CDR3 is TGTGCCAGCAGTTACGGGTCGCCGGCTAGCACAGATACGCAGTATTTT.

The chain uses TRBV7-9 and TRBJ2-7, with D perhaps TRBD2 (5 bases). The V end was cut by 5 bases, the J end by 9 bases, with 14 bases between. The CDR3 has 12 residues. Germline loops: CDR1 SEHNR, CDR2 FQNEAQ (reference sequence). CDR3 bases: TGTGCCAGCAGCCCCTCGGTGGAGGTGCAGTACTTC. Protein sequence: CASSPSVEVQYF.

This rearrangement joins TRBV13 to TRBJ2-1; D is perhaps TRBD2 (7 bases). The CDR3 length is 15 residues. V was pared by 5 bases and J by 5 bases, with 16 bases between. Germline V gene sequence: CDR1 PRHDT, CDR2 FYEKMQ (reference sequence). CDR3 protein: CASSHPGEGDNEQFF. DNA of the CDR3: TGTGCCAGCAGCCACCCGGGGGAGGGGGACAATGAGCAGTTCTTC.

CDR3 in amino acids: CASSQLAGGPAGANVLTF. CDR3 bases: TGTGCCAGCAGCCAACTAGCGGGAGGGCCTGCTGGGGCCAACGTCCTGACTTTC. V gene TRBV14 combines with J gene TRBJ2-6, with TRBD2 matching 12 bases. V lost 2 bases, J lost 2 bases, and 4 bases stayed unmatched. The CDR3 runs to 18 residues. Germline V gene sequence: CDR1 SGHDN, CDR2 FVKESK. The full variable domain, in which reference TRBV14 and TRBJ2-6 provide the parts outside the CDR3, is EAGVTQFPSHSVIEKGQTVTLRCDPISGHDNLYWYRRVMGKEIKFLLHFVKESKQDESGMPNNRFLAERTGGTYSTLKVQPAELEDSGVYFCASSQLAGGPAGANVLTFGAGSRLTVL.

V and J are TRBV30 and TRBJ2-5; 8 nucleotides line up with TRBD2. V shed 3 bases and J 6 bases; nucleotides not matched to a gene: 9. CDR1 and CDR2 from the germline V gene are GTSNPN and SVGIG (reference sequence). CDR3 size: 14 residues. In DNA form, the CDR3 reads TGTGCCTGGAGGGGAGCGGGGGACCGCAAGACCCAGTACTTC. Amino acids: CAWRGAGDRKTQYF.

V is TRBV6-5 and J is TRBJ1-1; 9 bases are shared with TRBD1. The trim removed 6 bases at V and 5 bases at J, leaving 7 bases unmatched. This CDR3 spans 14 amino acids. CDR1 is MNHEY and CDR2 is SVGAGI in the germline V gene. The CDR3, as DNA: TGTGCCAGCAGAGGGACAGGGTCTATAACTGAAGCTTTCTTT. Protein product: CASRGTGSITEAFF.

The chain joins TRBV6-5 to TRBJ1-3, with D uncertain. V lost 0 bases to trimming and J lost 2 bases, with 11 bases between them. Germline V lookup: CDR1 MNHEY, CDR2 SVGAGI. CDR3 length: 16 amino acids. The CDR3 sequence: CASSYSIWGTGNTIYF. The CDR3 coding sequence is TGTGCCAGCAGTTACTCGATCTGGGGAACTGGAAACACCATATATTTT.

The V and J genes are TRBV30 and TRBJ1-5; D gene ambiguous. With 1 base removed from V and 2 bases from J, the gap between germline ends came to 15 bases. The CDR3 is 16 amino acids. Germline V lookup: CDR1 GTSNPN, CDR2 SVGIG (reference sequence). The CDR3 nucleotides read TGTGCCTGGAGTGAGGGCACCCCATCGGGCAATCAGCCCCAGCATTTT. Protein: CAWSEGTPSGNQPQHF.

J is TRBJ2-1 and V is TRBV9; 7 bases align to TRBD2. Looked up from germline, CDR1 is SGDLS and CDR2 is YYNGEE. The CDR3 totals 15 residues. V was clipped by 1 base and J by 3 bases; unmatched bases: 4. The CDR3 region has the DNA TGTGCCAGCAGCGTATCTGGGACTAACTACAATGAGCAGTTCTTC. Amino acids: CASSVSGTNYNEQFF.

The V call is TRBV29-1, the J call TRBJ2-2, with D possibly being TRBD2 (6 bases). The CDR3 has 12 amino acids. Germline CDR1 and CDR2: SQVTM and ANQGSEA. The V and J ends lost 3 bases and 6 bases respectively, with 8 bases between them. This chain's CDR3 is CSVDRGSGELFF. The CDR3 nucleotides read TGCAGCGTTGATCGGGGGTCCGGGGAGCTGTTTTTT.

V gene TRBV28 combines with J gene TRBJ1-3, with 9 positions matching TRBD1. The CDR3 sequence is 21 residues long. Trimming at V came to 5 bases and at J to 0 bases, leaving 20 bases not matched to a gene. The germline gives CDR1 MDHEN, CDR2 SYDVKM. The CDR3 reads CASSPLTGTGLLGFSGNTIYF. DNA of the CDR3: TGTGCCAGCAGTCCCTTAACCGGGACAGGGTTATTAGGCTTCTCTGGAAACACCATATATTTT.

This clone was seen a handful of times. V gene TRBV30 combines with J gene TRBJ1-2, with 8 nucleotides matching TRBD1. Trimming cost V 3 bases and J 8 bases; bases outside gene matches: 20. CDR1 GTSNPN and CDR2 SVGIG come from the germline V gene (reference sequence). The CDR3 is made up of 17 amino acids. In nucleotides, the CDR3 is TGTGCCTGGAGCTTCCCCCGCACAGGGGGGCAAAGTGGGGGCTACACCTTC. This encodes CAWSFPRTGGQSGGYTF.

V and J are TRBV11-3 and TRBJ1-3; a possible D gene is TRBD1 (6 bases). CDR3 length: 15 residues. V lost 5 bases, J lost 4 bases, and 15 bases lay in between. The germline V gene has CDR1 SGHNT and CDR2 YENEEA. CDR3: CASSPEAGAGNTIYF. Here the CDR3 DNA reads TGTGCCAGCAGCCCCGAGGCAGGGGCCGGAAACACCATATATTTT.

The chain couples TRBV6-6 to TRBJ2-3, with 12 bases that match TRBD2. CDR3 length: 16 amino acids. Trimming at V came to 5 bases and at J to 4 bases, leaving 7 bases not matched to a gene. Germline CDR1 reads MNHNY; CDR2 reads SVGAGI (reference sequence). CDR3 nucleotide sequence: TGTGCCAGCAGTCCACCCCCTAGCGGGGGGGCAGATACGCAGTATTTT. Its protein is CASSPPPSGGADTQYF.

V usage is TRBV10-3 and J usage is TRBJ2-3, with 11 positions matching TRBD2. Germline lookup yields CDR1 ENHRY and CDR2 SYGVKD. The CDR3 covers 15 residues. Unmatched junction bases numbered 4, after V lost 7 bases and J lost 1 base. In DNA, the CDR3 is TGTGCCATCAATAAGGGACTAGCGGGCACAGATACGCAGTATTTT. Translation: CAINKGLAGTDTQYF.